A single T cell receptor (beta chain) is shown here with its context. This specimen comes from a study of blood T cell repertoires in COVID-19. CDR1 and CDR2 (germline): MNHEY, SVGAGI. Deletions cut 6 bases from V and 3 bases from J, with 14 bases between. The CDR3 has 14 residues. Here immunoSEQ multiplex PCR was the method, and the copy in TCRdb shows in-frame clones only, minus some. The repertoire holds some 110,000 clones, approximately 80% seen once, with nearly 0.85% in the top ten. This receptor was obtained from a woman between 65 and 79 years old with acute or convalescent COVID-19. The genes are TRBV6-5 and TRBJ1-1; D perhaps matches TRBD1 (6 bases). The sequenced sample consisted of peripheral blood. The DNA for the CDR3 is TGTGCCAGCAGGACCACAGGGAGGGACACTGAAGCTTTCTTT. Translating gives CASRTTGRDTEAFF.